This T cell receptor beta chain derives from a study of PD-1 blockade in classical Hodgkin lymphoma. The time point denotes: newly diagnosed, previously untreated cHL patient sample. From thawed PBMCs, magnetic negative selection was used to isolate the CD8+ T cells. Trimming shortened V by 6 bases and J by 3 bases, and 24 bases separated the two germline ends. Germline lookup yields CDR1 MNHEY and CDR2 SMNVEV (reference sequence). The CDR3 covers 18 residues. Concerning this clone: This specimen includes other DNA sequences encoding the same CDR3.

The table came from immunoSEQ multiplex PCR; TCRdb's copy has only in-frame clones and leaves some out. The data show approximately 21,000 clones, with just under 90% seen just once and less than 7.5% held by the top ten. This sequence joins TRBV27 and TRBJ1-5; tentative D call: TRBD1 (6 bases). Sequenced input: CD8+ T cells from blood. The receptor was derived from a human donor with classical Hodgkin lymphoma. The CDR3 bases are TGTGCCAGCAGCTCTTTCGGGGGCGGGGGGGGCGTCAATCAGCCCCAGCATTTT. Translation: CASSSFGGGGGVNQPQHF.